This TCR beta chain was documented in a study of CD8 T cells in ankylosing spondylitis. Points from the study as a whole: Seven to nine highly homologous variants formed a TCR beta motif that appeared characteristic of ankylosing spondylitis blood.

A single record per CDR3 protein comes from TCRdb applying MiXCR to the 5' RACE reads. This sample has about 210,000 distinct CDR3 sequences; around 6.6% occur once, and the top ten carry 13% to 15%. This clonotype was seen at least ten times. No antigen is known for it. CDR3 length equals 12 residues. Trimming stripped 5 bases from V and 6 bases from J, with 9 bases between. Germline lookup yields CDR1 PRHDT and CDR2 FYEKMQ (reference sequence). The receptor was derived from a male donor with ankylosing spondylitis. J is TRBJ2-3 and V is TRBV13, with a weak D call TRBD1 (5 bases). Sequencing was performed on blood, either unsorted or a sorted T cell fraction (not recorded which). The CDR3 is CASSPRQDTQYF. The CDR3, as DNA: TGTGCCAGCAGCCCCCGACAGGATACGCAGTATTTT.